Listed below are T cell receptor beta chains from one sample, sequenced in a study of CD8+ T cells in alopecia areata. This table comes from immunoSEQ multiplex PCR, and its TCRdb copy is limited to in-frame clones, with some not included. Of about 200,000 clones listed, 64% were seen once; the top ten hold about 4%. The material was CD4+ T cells sorted from blood, obtained at week 4, from a patient treated with tofacitinib. The receptors shown here come from a human donor with alopecia areata. The CDR3 runs from the conserved cysteine through the conserved F or W. Each record gives: J gene, D gene, V gene, CDR3 length, clone size, CDR3 protein, CDR3 DNA. The D gene is left open where the match is weak. Rows give clone size only sometimes, using once, few, many, or a class for an expanded clone.

J gene: TRBJ2-1
D gene: TRBD2
V gene: TRBV29-1
CDR3 length: 11
clone size: .
CDR3 protein: CSGRGINEQFF
CDR3 DNA: TGCAGCGGGCGGGGGATCAATGAGCAGTTCTTC

J gene: TRBJ2-7
D gene: TRBD2
V gene: TRBV2
CDR3 length: 16
clone size: .
CDR3 protein: CASSLSGGAFYDEQYF
CDR3 DNA: TGTGCCAGCAGTCTTAGCGGGGGGGCCTTTTACGACGAGCAGTACTTC

J gene: TRBJ2-5
D gene: .
V gene: TRBV5-1
CDR3 length: 14
clone size: few
CDR3 protein: CASSPDGIQETQYF
CDR3 DNA: TGTGCCAGCAGCCCCGACGGAATCCAAGAGACCCAGTACTTC

J gene: TRBJ2-7
D gene: .
V gene: TRBV30
CDR3 length: 14
clone size: .
CDR3 protein: CAWSYSRRSYEQYF
CDR3 DNA: TGTGCCTGGAGTTACAGCCGTCGCTCCTACGAGCAGTACTTC

J gene: TRBJ1-5
D gene: .
V gene: TRBV9
CDR3 length: 17
clone size: .
CDR3 protein: CASSVGNRWGSNQPQHF
CDR3 DNA: TGTGCCAGCAGCGTAGGTAATCGATGGGGAAGCAATCAGCCCCAGCATTTT

J gene: TRBJ1-6
D gene: .
V gene: TRBV5-4
CDR3 length: 16
clone size: .
CDR3 protein: CASSAMSSSYNSPLHF
CDR3 DNA: TGTGCCAGCAGTGCCATGTCGAGCTCCTATAATTCACCCCTCCACTTT

J gene: TRBJ1-1
D gene: .
V gene: TRBV18
CDR3 length: 13
clone size: .
CDR3 protein: CAGRGQVNTEAFF
CDR3 DNA: TGTGCCGGCCGGGGGCAAGTGAACACTGAAGCTTTCTTT

J gene: TRBJ2-7
D gene: TRBD2
V gene: TRBV5-6
CDR3 length: 15
clone size: .
CDR3 protein: CASSQLAGGTYEQYF
CDR3 DNA: TGTGCCAGCAGCCAACTAGCGGGGGGAACCTACGAGCAGTACTTC

J gene: TRBJ2-2
D gene: .
V gene: TRBV4-3
CDR3 length: 17
clone size: once
CDR3 protein: CASSQGLLPPRTGELFF
CDR3 DNA: TGCGCCAGCAGCCAAGGGCTACTACCGCCAAGGACCGGGGAGCTGTTTTTT

J gene: TRBJ2-2
D gene: .
V gene: TRBV30
CDR3 length: 12
clone size: few
CDR3 protein: CARGGPVGELFF
CDR3 DNA: TGTGCCCGTGGAGGGCCTGTCGGGGAGCTGTTTTTT

J gene: TRBJ2-2
D gene: .
V gene: TRBV5-4
CDR3 length: 16
clone size: .
CDR3 protein: CASSQGLRKDTGELFF
CDR3 DNA: TGTGCCAGCAGCCAAGGATTGCGGAAAGACACCGGGGAGCTGTTTTTT

J gene: TRBJ2-7
D gene: .
V gene: TRBV4-2
CDR3 length: 11
clone size: .
CDR3 protein: CASSQQGEQYF
CDR3 DNA: TGTGCCAGCAGCCAACAAGGCGAGCAGTACTTC

J gene: TRBJ2-2
D gene: TRBD2
V gene: TRBV2
CDR3 length: 17
clone size: .
CDR3 protein: CASRGVSGGPNTGELFF
CDR3 DNA: TGTGCCAGCAGAGGGGTTAGCGGGGGGCCGAACACCGGGGAGCTGTTTTTT

J gene: TRBJ2-1
D gene: .
V gene: TRBV29-1
CDR3 length: 11
clone size: .
CDR3 protein: CSVTFYNEQFF
CDR3 DNA: TGCAGCGTAACTTTCTACAATGAGCAGTTCTTC

J gene: TRBJ2-7
D gene: .
V gene: TRBV29-1
CDR3 length: 13
clone size: .
CDR3 protein: CSVEDRRSYEQYF
CDR3 DNA: TGCAGCGTTGAAGATCGCAGGAGCTACGAGCAGTACTTC

J gene: TRBJ1-2
D gene: TRBD1
V gene: TRBV6-5
CDR3 length: 15
clone size: .
CDR3 protein: CASNKGQGLLSGYTF
CDR3 DNA: TGTGCCAGCAATAAAGGACAGGGGCTTTTAAGTGGCTACACCTTC

J gene: TRBJ1-2
D gene: .
V gene: TRBV2
CDR3 length: 14
clone size: once
CDR3 protein: CASSAPSGTYGYTF
CDR3 DNA: TGTGCCAGCAGTGCCCCCAGTGGGACATATGGCTACACCTTC

J gene: TRBJ2-3
D gene: .
V gene: TRBV10-3
CDR3 length: 15
clone size: once
CDR3 protein: CAISEEASGSDTQYF
CDR3 DNA: TGTGCCATCAGTGAGGAGGCCAGTGGTTCAGATACGCAGTATTTT

J gene: TRBJ2-5
D gene: TRBD2
V gene: TRBV11-2
CDR3 length: 15
clone size: .
CDR3 protein: CASSPWTSFGETQYF
CDR3 DNA: TGTGCCAGCAGCCCGTGGACTAGCTTCGGAGAGACCCAGTACTTC

J gene: TRBJ2-5
D gene: TRBD2
V gene: TRBV30
CDR3 length: 13
clone size: .
CDR3 protein: CAHRGTSVETQYF
CDR3 DNA: TGTGCCCATCGGGGGACTAGCGTGGAGACCCAGTACTTC

J gene: TRBJ1-1
D gene: .
V gene: TRBV5-4
CDR3 length: 14
clone size: few
CDR3 protein: CASSLAWSDTEAFF
CDR3 DNA: TGTGCCAGCAGCTTGGCCTGGTCTGACACTGAAGCTTTCTTT

J gene: TRBJ1-1
D gene: TRBD1
V gene: TRBV5-1
CDR3 length: 16
clone size: .
CDR3 protein: CASSLATGTGNTEAFF
CDR3 DNA: TGCGCCAGCAGCTTGGCCACCGGGACAGGGAACACTGAAGCTTTCTTT

J gene: TRBJ2-7
D gene: TRBD1
V gene: TRBV27
CDR3 length: 13
clone size: once
CDR3 protein: CASSLSTGDEQYF
CDR3 DNA: TGTGCCAGCAGTTTATCCACAGGGGACGAGCAGTACTTC

J gene: TRBJ2-5
D gene: TRBD2
V gene: TRBV6-5
CDR3 length: 16
clone size: once
CDR3 protein: CASSYAIGTNQETQYF
CDR3 DNA: TGTGCCAGCAGTTACGCCATTGGGACTAACCAAGAGACCCAGTACTTC

J gene: TRBJ1-2
D gene: TRBD1
V gene: TRBV29-1
CDR3 length: 13
clone size: .
CDR3 protein: CSVEGGTAYGYTF
CDR3 DNA: TGCAGCGTTGAAGGCGGGACAGCTTATGGCTACACCTTC

J gene: TRBJ2-7
D gene: .
V gene: TRBV15
CDR3 length: 14
clone size: .
CDR3 protein: CATSRGISDYEQYF
CDR3 DNA: TGTGCCACCTCCCGCGGCATTAGCGACTACGAGCAGTACTTC

J gene: TRBJ2-5
D gene: .
V gene: TRBV7-9
CDR3 length: 15
clone size: .
CDR3 protein: CASSFAGSAWETQYF
CDR3 DNA: TGTGCCAGCAGCTTCGCTGGGTCTGCTTGGGAGACCCAGTACTTC

J gene: TRBJ2-5
D gene: .
V gene: TRBV10-3
CDR3 length: 14
clone size: .
CDR3 protein: CATLRGAQGETQYF
CDR3 DNA: TGTGCCACCCTCCGGGGGGCCCAAGGGGAGACCCAGTACTTC

J gene: TRBJ2-5
D gene: TRBD2
V gene: TRBV18
CDR3 length: 14
clone size: few
CDR3 protein: CASSPVSSGETQYF
CDR3 DNA: TGTGCCAGCTCACCAGTGTCTAGCGGAGAGACCCAGTACTTC

J gene: TRBJ2-3
D gene: .
V gene: TRBV15
CDR3 length: 15
clone size: .
CDR3 protein: CATSRTGYSTDTQYF
CDR3 DNA: TGTGCCACCAGCAGAACTGGTTATAGCACAGATACGCAGTATTTT

J gene: TRBJ2-7
D gene: .
V gene: TRBV30
CDR3 length: 14
clone size: .
CDR3 protein: CAWSVVTLRGEQYF
CDR3 DNA: TGTGCCTGGAGCGTGGTCACTTTGAGGGGAGAGCAGTACTTC

J gene: TRBJ2-3
D gene: .
V gene: TRBV18
CDR3 length: 12
clone size: .
CDR3 protein: CASSLWGDTQYF
CDR3 DNA: TGTGCCAGCTCACTCTGGGGAGATACGCAGTATTTT

J gene: TRBJ2-3
D gene: .
V gene: TRBV11-2
CDR3 length: 15
clone size: few
CDR3 protein: CASSSRQPSTDTQYF
CDR3 DNA: TGTGCCAGCAGCTCCCGACAACCTAGCACAGATACGCAGTATTTT

J gene: TRBJ2-7
D gene: .
V gene: TRBV5-1
CDR3 length: 15
clone size: .
CDR3 protein: CASCPDQTLPYEQYF
CDR3 DNA: TGCGCCAGCTGCCCGGACCAAACCCTCCCCTACGAGCAGTACTTC

J gene: TRBJ2-1
D gene: TRBD2
V gene: TRBV27
CDR3 length: 17
clone size: few
CDR3 protein: CASSLPGLAEHYNEQFF
CDR3 DNA: TGTGCCAGCAGTTTACCCGGACTAGCGGAGCACTACAATGAGCAGTTCTTC

J gene: TRBJ2-3
D gene: TRBD1
V gene: TRBV5-5
CDR3 length: 15
clone size: .
CDR3 protein: CASSFLTGAVDTQYF
CDR3 DNA: TGTGCCAGCAGTTTTCTGACAGGGGCGGTAGATACGCAGTATTTT

J gene: TRBJ1-6
D gene: .
V gene: TRBV5-1
CDR3 length: 14
clone size: .
CDR3 protein: CASSLAQSDSPLHF
CDR3 DNA: TGCGCCAGCAGCTTGGCCCAGTCAGATTCACCCCTCCACTTT

J gene: TRBJ2-2
D gene: .
V gene: TRBV4-3
CDR3 length: 14
clone size: .
CDR3 protein: CASSQEVYTGELFF
CDR3 DNA: TGCGCCAGCAGCCAAGAGGTCTACACCGGGGAGCTGTTTTTT

J gene: TRBJ2-3
D gene: .
V gene: TRBV7-3
CDR3 length: 15
clone size: few
CDR3 protein: CASSMNMARMDTQYF
CDR3 DNA: TGTGCCAGCAGCATGAACATGGCAAGGATGGATACGCAGTATTTT

J gene: TRBJ1-2
D gene: .
V gene: TRBV2
CDR3 length: 12
clone size: once
CDR3 protein: CASTVDIYGYTF
CDR3 DNA: TGTGCCAGCACTGTTGACATCTATGGCTACACCTTC